The 21 T cell receptor beta chains listed next were all sequenced from one sample in a study of blood T cell repertoires in COVID-19. Profiling relied on immunoSEQ multiplex PCR, and the TCRdb table lists in-frame clones only, not all of them. In the table there are some 110,000 clones, around four fifths of which are singletons. Sequencing was performed on peripheral blood. Receptors were obtained from a woman between 70 and 85 years old with acute or convalescent COVID-19.

The rearrangement uses TRBV19 and TRBJ1-5; no reliable D call. The CDR3 runs 12 residues. Trimming removed 8 bases at V and 7 bases at J, with 12 bases between. CDR1 and CDR2 from the germline V gene are LNHDA and SQIVND (reference sequence). The CDR3 DNA sequence: TGTGCCAGTTCCCAAAGAGAGCAGCCCCAGCATTTT. Translating gives CASSQREQPQHF.

This rearrangement joins TRBV24-1 to TRBJ1-6; 7 bases map to TRBD1. V was clipped by 4 bases and J by 0 bases; unmatched bases: 5. This CDR3 is built from 17 residues. Germline V gene lookup returns CDR1 KGHDR and CDR2 SFDVKD. The CDR3 DNA sequence: TGTGCCACCAGTGACCCCGACAGGGTCTCCTATAATTCACCCCTCCACTTT. The encoded protein is CATSDPDRVSYNSPLHF.

The chain recombines TRBV5-1 with TRBJ2-3; 12 nucleotides line up with TRBD2. This CDR3 comprises 15 residues. In germline, CDR1 is SGHRS, CDR2 YFSETQ. V lost 4 bases and J lost 7; bases outside the gene matches: 7. This chain's CDR3 is CASSLRLAGAYTQYF. The DNA for the CDR3 is TGCGCCAGCAGCCTCCGACTAGCGGGAGCGTATACGCAGTATTTT.

In this sample, this clone turned up a few times. The chain joins TRBV10-3 to TRBJ1-1; tentatively, D is TRBD1 (6 bases). The CDR3 length is 14 residues. The germline CDR1 and CDR2 sequences are ENHRY and SYGVKD. The germline V and J ends were trimmed by 7 bases and 2 bases, with 14 bases remaining between them. CDR3 coding DNA: TGTGCCATCAAGAACAGGACAGTTAACACTGAAGCTTTCTTT. The encoded protein is CAIKNRTVNTEAFF.

V gene TRBV6-5 combines with J gene TRBJ1-2, with 10 bases identical to TRBD1. CDR1 is MNHEY and CDR2 is SVGAGI in the germline V gene. The CDR3 is 13 amino acids. J was trimmed by 6 bases and V by 6 bases; bases with no gene match: 4. CDR3 region: CASRAGTGDGYTF. The CDR3 region has the DNA TGTGCCAGCAGAGCCGGGACAGGGGATGGCTACACCTTC.

The CDR3 protein is CASSQIQGVAETQYF. CDR3 coding DNA: TGTGCCAGCAGCCAAATACAGGGGGTGGCAGAGACCCAGTACTTC. The chain uses TRBV5-5 and TRBJ2-5, with 8 bases matching TRBD1. V was pared by 4 bases and J by 4 bases, with 9 bases of the junction left unmatched. Germline V CDR1 and CDR2: SGHKS, YYEKEE (reference sequence). The CDR3 contains 15 residues.

With respect to this clone: The same CDR3 also results from other DNA sequences found in this sample. V and J are TRBV30 and TRBJ2-2; unclear D gene. The V end was cut by 5 bases, the J end by 7 bases, with 8 bases between. CDR3 length: 11 residues. Germline V CDR1 and CDR2: GTSNPN, SVGIG (reference sequence). The CDR3 DNA reads as TGTGCCTGGTCGGTTGGCGGGGAGCTGTTTTTT. Translating gives CAWSVGGELFF. Complete variable domain (other parts from reference TRBV30 and TRBJ2-2): SQTIHQWPATLVQPVGSPLSLECTVEGTSNPNLYWYRQAAGRGLQLLFYSVGIGQISSEVPQNLSASRPQDRQFILSSKKLLLSDSGFYLCAWSVGGELFFGEGSRLTVL.

The chain combines TRBV24-1 with TRBJ1-2; no clear D. The CDR3 sequence is 15 residues long. V was trimmed by 2 bases and J by 8 bases, leaving 17 bases between them. CDR1 is KGHDR and CDR2 is SFDVKD in the germline V gene. CDR3: CATSDSYTVSRGYTF. In DNA, the CDR3 is TGTGCCACCAGTGATTCCTACACGGTTTCTAGGGGCTACACCTTC.

The chain joins TRBV5-1 to TRBJ2-5, with D possibly being TRBD1 (5 bases). The germline gives CDR1 SGHRS, CDR2 YFSETQ. The CDR3 runs to 13 residues. Trimming removed 2 bases at V and 1 base at J, with 6 bases between. CDR3 bases: TGCGCCAGCAGCTTTCAGGGCCAAGAGACCCAGTACTTC. As protein: CASSFQGQETQYF. Complete variable domain (other parts from reference TRBV5-1 and TRBJ2-5): KAGVTQTPRYLIKTRGQQVTLSCSPISGHRSVSWYQQTPGQGLQFLFEYFSETQRNKGNFPGRFSGRQFSNSRSEMNVSTLELGDSALYLCASSFQGQETQYFGPGTRLLVL.

The V call is TRBV4-1, the J call TRBJ2-1; D unclear. CDR1 is MGHRA, CDR2 YSYEKL, per germline. CDR3 length: 16 amino acids. Trimming removed 4 bases from V and 0 bases from J, with 13 bases in between. Here the CDR3 DNA reads TGCGCCAGCAGCCGCTTAGGCGGCAGCTCCTACAATGAGCAGTTCTTC. As protein: CASSRLGGSSYNEQFF.

The rearrangement links TRBV5-1 to TRBJ2-7; 9 bases fit TRBD1. The CDR3 has 15 amino acids. CDR1 is SGHRS, CDR2 YFSETQ, per germline. The ends lost 4 bases at V and 1 base at J; junction bases unmatched: 6. The CDR3 spells CASSPLGTGSYEQYF. The CDR3 DNA sequence: TGCGCCAGCAGCCCACTCGGGACAGGGTCCTACGAGCAGTACTTC. Full variable domain (missing parts from reference TRBV5-1 and TRBJ2-7): KAGVTQTPRYLIKTRGQQVTLSCSPISGHRSVSWYQQTPGQGLQFLFEYFSETQRNKGNFPGRFSGRQFSNSRSEMNVSTLELGDSALYLCASSPLGTGSYEQYFGPGTRLTVT.

CDR3 sequence (DNA): TGTGCCAGCAGCGAAGCCCTAGGGGGCACTAATGAAAAACTGTTTTTT. Translated: CASSEALGGTNEKLFF. The chain is built from TRBV9 and TRBJ1-4, with 7 bases matching TRBD1. The CDR3 is 16 amino acids. Trimming cost V 3 bases and J 2 bases; bases outside gene matches: 7. CDR1 and CDR2 from the germline V gene are SGDLS and YYNGEE. Based on the CDR3 plus reference TRBV9 and TRBJ1-4, the full variable domain is DSGVTQTPKHLITATGQRVTLRCSPRSGDLSVYWYQQSLDQGLQFLIQYYNGEERAKGNILERFSAQQFPDLHSELNLSSLELGDSALYFCASSEALGGTNEKLFFGSGTQLSVL.

This chain uses TRBV11-2 with TRBJ2-1; 7 bases agree with TRBD2. Germline V CDR1 and CDR2: SGHAT, FQNNGV. CDR3 length equals 13 residues. J was trimmed by 9 bases and V by 2 bases; bases with no gene match: 4. The DNA for the CDR3 is TGTGCCAGCAGCTTACCCGGACTAGGTGAGCAGTTCTTC. It encodes CASSLPGLGEQFF.

A few counts support this clone. The chain has TRBV5-6 and TRBJ2-1; D possibly corresponds to TRBD2 (6 bases). The CDR3 has 12 residues. Germline lookup yields CDR1 SGHDT and CDR2 YYEEEE. Deletions cut 2 bases from V and 10 bases from J, with 10 bases between. CDR3 nucleotides: TGTGCCAGCAGCTTACTAGCTCACGAGCAGTTCTTC. This encodes CASSLLAHEQFF.

The rearrangement uses TRBV9 and TRBJ2-3, with 7 nucleotides matching TRBD2. Looked up from germline, CDR1 is SGDLS and CDR2 is YYNGEE. J lost 5 bases, V lost 0 bases, and 6 bases had no gene match. The CDR3 length is 15 residues. CDR3 in DNA: TGTGCCAGCAGCGTAGGGGAAGGGAGGGGAGATACGCAGTATTTT. It codes for CASSVGEGRGDTQYF.

This clone was seen a single time. The CDR3: CASSGPYRGPTNTEAFF. CDR3 bases: TGTGCCAGCAGTGGACCGTACAGGGGCCCCACGAACACTGAAGCTTTCTTT. The chain has TRBV6-1 and TRBJ1-1; 7 bases map to TRBD1. The germline gives CDR1 MNHNS, CDR2 SASEGT. The CDR3 consists of 17 residues. V shed 4 bases, J shed 1 base, and the junction held 12 bases outside the gene matches.

In nucleotides, the CDR3 is TGTGCCAGCAGCCAAGAACGGAGCGGGAGGAACACCGGGGAGCTGTTTTTT. This sequence encodes CASSQERSGRNTGELFF. V and J are TRBV4-2 and TRBJ2-2; 8 bases line up with TRBD2. Per germline, CDR1 LGHNA and CDR2 YNFKEQ. Trimming took 0 bases from V and 1 from J; bases not matched to a gene: 4. The CDR3 runs 17 residues.

The genes are TRBV7-8 and TRBJ1-5, with D perhaps matching TRBD1 (6 bases). The CDR3 sequence is 15 residues long. Germline V gene sequence: CDR1 SGHVS, CDR2 FQNEAQ. V shed 1 base and J shed 3 bases, with 10 bases lying between them. In DNA, the CDR3 is TGTGCCAGCAGCTTAGTAGGACAGCCCAATCAGCCCCAGCATTTT. As protein: CASSLVGQPNQPQHF.

The chain is built from TRBV18 and TRBJ1-1; 7 bases agree with TRBD1. V dropped 3 bases and J dropped 5; count of bases not matched to a gene: 0. The CDR3 length is 12 residues. Germline V gives CDR1 KGHSH, CDR2 LQKENI. Here the CDR3 reads CASSPTGTEAFF. The CDR3 DNA sequence: TGTGCCAGCTCACCGACAGGGACTGAAGCTTTCTTT.

The genes are TRBV30 and TRBJ2-1, with TRBD2 matching 9 bases. J gave up 2 bases and V 1 base, and 9 bases lay outside the gene matches. The CDR3 spans 17 residues. Germline V CDR1 and CDR2: GTSNPN, SVGIG (reference sequence). CDR3 nucleotides: TGTGCCTGGAGTGCACTCGGCGGGAGGGGGACCTACAATGAGCAGTTCTTC. Translating it yields CAWSALGGRGTYNEQFF.

This clone was counted between two and nine times. J is TRBJ1-1 and V is TRBV6-5; 7 nucleotides align to TRBD1. The J segment lost 1 base and the V segment lost 7 bases, leaving 6 bases of the junction unmatched. Germline V gene sequence: CDR1 MNHEY, CDR2 SVGAGI. This CDR3 is built from 14 residues. The CDR3, as DNA: TGTGCCAGCACCGAGGGGGCCAGGAACACTGAAGCTTTCTTT. It specifies CASTEGARNTEAFF.